This TCR beta chain was captured in a study of blood T cell repertoires in COVID-19. At the level of the study: T cells, B-cell-depleted T cells, or PBMCs provided the cDNA or gDNA that served as material.

Authors' data handling: From reference gene primer amplification, estimates of nucleated cell counts were derived. Some clones are missing from TCRdb's copy, which holds only in-frame ones; the method was immunoSEQ multiplex PCR. The V and J calls and clone size are taken from that table; D and trimming were inferred from the DNA. The sample includes 100,000 to 150,000 clones, roughly 88% seen only once; the top ten take about 7.3%. The source material was peripheral blood. The TCR was taken from a middle-aged man with acute or convalescent COVID-19.

CDR3 sequence (DNA): TGTGCCACCAGTGAATCTAGCGGGAGTCATACGCAGTATTTT. Translating gives CATSESSGSHTQYF. J is TRBJ2-3 and V is TRBV24-1; 10 bases agree with TRBD2. The CDR3 contains 14 residues. Germline assignment: CDR1 KGHDR and CDR2 SFDVKD. V lost 4 bases and J lost 7; bases outside the gene matches: 4.